The TCR beta chain described here comes from a study of cytotoxic CD8 clonotypes in ibrutinib-treated CLL (dated by TCRdb to about 2021). About the full investigation: The cohort included roughly 15 treatment-naive and eleven to twelve relapsed/refractory patients; roughly 17 were IGHV unmutated. Partial responses were observed in roughly 24 patients and complete responses in 2; after a median follow-up of around 68 months, remission was maintained in 14 patients and progression was observed in some twelve. The response samples were drawn at a median of approximately twelve months into treatment, with a range of about 6 to 36 months. An average of 255,043 productive templates and some 99,000 productive rearrangements was obtained per sample. Of the roughly 86 participants in the trial, about 25 had longitudinal samples available. Cryopreserved peripheral blood mononuclear cells were obtained before treatment, at response, and at either sustained remission or disease progression. Patients were still on ibrutinib when every remission and progressive disease sample was collected.

Beyond this particular receptor, the publication reports: Sampling times were not matched between patients in sustained remission and patients whose disease was progressing, and lymph node repertoires were not examined. Public clonotypes were found to be uncommon and were observed to contract or remain stable during treatment; the increase in clonality was shown to reflect expansion of private clonotypes at ibrutinib response. Baseline clonality was found to be higher than that of age-matched healthy donors and was strongly correlated with circulating CD8+ T-cell counts. An increase in clonality was observed at ibrutinib response, with clonality remaining stable during sustained remission and falling back toward baseline at progression.

On a MiSeq, deep resolution sequencing aimed for a depth between 1 in 1 million and 1 in 200,000 T cells, with each clonotype covered about 9.2x on average. The immunoSEQ hsTCRB Kit was used to generate the TCR beta libraries. The original pipeline was this. The data were analyzed with ImmunoSEQ Analyzer and ImmunoSEQ Data Assistant, and V, D and J gene assignments followed IMGT definitions. Clonality was computed as one minus normalized Shannon entropy of productive rearrangement frequencies, ranging from 0 to 1. Only overrepresented clonotypes making up at least 0.05% of each patient's repertoire were included in the public clonotype analysis. Approximately 13 age-matched healthy donor repertoires from immuneACCESS served as clonality controls. Held by TCRdb, this immuneACCESS table contains in-frame sequences only and omits some clones. Under half of the omission traces to an unresolved V gene where checked; the cause of the rest is unknown. V, J and clone size are those of that table, while D and trimming were read from the DNA. This sample gives about 300,000 clones in total; about 64% of them show up just once. The top ten clonotypes cover 6% to 6.5% of the sample.

CDR1 and CDR2 are read off the germline V gene as MDHEN and SYDVKM. V sheds 3 bases and J sheds 0 bases, leaving 13 bases between their ends. The cysteine opens and the phenylalanine closes a CDR3 of 16 amino acids. The read is trimmed to its CDR3 DNA, 48 bases read in frame from base 1. For TCR beta library preparation, approximately 2 micrograms of genomic DNA was extracted from cryopreserved PBMCs. High-throughput TCR beta sequencing was performed on longitudinal blood samples from CLL patients receiving ibrutinib monotherapy. Patients were enrolled in a phase 2 open-label single-center ibrutinib monotherapy trial. On this clone: What this receptor recognizes is not known. No base-level quality is on record; no much larger clone is a single base apart.

This clonotype was obtained from a human donor with chronic lymphocytic leukemia. Rearrangement joined TRBV28 to TRBJ2-3, with a tentative D gene TRBD1 over 5 matching bases. Sequenced material: PBMCs, taken after 36 months of ibrutinib treatment. The nucleotide sequence reads TGTGCCAGCAGTTTTGATTGGGGCTCCAGCACAGATACGCAGTATTTT. The resulting protein is CASSFDWGSSTDTQYF.